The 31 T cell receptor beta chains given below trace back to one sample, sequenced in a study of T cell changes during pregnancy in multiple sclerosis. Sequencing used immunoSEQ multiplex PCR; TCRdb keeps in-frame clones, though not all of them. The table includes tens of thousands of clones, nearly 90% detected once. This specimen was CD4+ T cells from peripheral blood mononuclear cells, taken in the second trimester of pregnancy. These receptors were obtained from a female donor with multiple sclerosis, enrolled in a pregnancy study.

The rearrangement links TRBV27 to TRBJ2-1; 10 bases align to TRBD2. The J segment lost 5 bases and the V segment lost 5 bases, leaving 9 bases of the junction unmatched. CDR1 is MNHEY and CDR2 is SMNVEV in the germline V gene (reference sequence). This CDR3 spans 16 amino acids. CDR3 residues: CASSLLGLAANNEQFF. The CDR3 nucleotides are TGTGCCAGCAGTCTTCTCGGACTAGCGGCAAACAATGAGCAGTTCTTC.

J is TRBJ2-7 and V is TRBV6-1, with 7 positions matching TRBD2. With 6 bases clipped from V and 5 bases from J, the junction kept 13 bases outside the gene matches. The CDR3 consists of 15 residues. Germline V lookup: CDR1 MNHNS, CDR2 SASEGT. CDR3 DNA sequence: TGTGCCAGCAGACTAGCGCCTGTTAGGGTCCACGAGCAGTACTTC. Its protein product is CASRLAPVRVHEQYF.

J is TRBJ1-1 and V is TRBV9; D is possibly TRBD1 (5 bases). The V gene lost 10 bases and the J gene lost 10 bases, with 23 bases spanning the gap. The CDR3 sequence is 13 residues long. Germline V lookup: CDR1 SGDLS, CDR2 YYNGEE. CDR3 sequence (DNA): TGTGCCGTTAAGGCGGGGAGCGGGGGGGGAGCTTTCTTT. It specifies CAVKAGSGGGAFF.

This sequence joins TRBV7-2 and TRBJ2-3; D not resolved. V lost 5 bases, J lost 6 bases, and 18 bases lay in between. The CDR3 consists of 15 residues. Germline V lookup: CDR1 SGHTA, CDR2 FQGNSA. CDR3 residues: CASSPQHTSRDTQYF. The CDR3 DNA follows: TGTGCCAGCAGCCCACAGCATACGAGCAGGGATACGCAGTATTTT.

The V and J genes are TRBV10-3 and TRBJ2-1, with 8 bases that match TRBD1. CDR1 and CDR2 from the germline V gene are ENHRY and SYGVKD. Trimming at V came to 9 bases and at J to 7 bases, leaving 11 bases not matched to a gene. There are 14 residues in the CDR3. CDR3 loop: CAIKGQDQRNEQFF. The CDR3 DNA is TGTGCCATTAAGGGACAGGACCAGAGGAATGAGCAGTTCTTC.

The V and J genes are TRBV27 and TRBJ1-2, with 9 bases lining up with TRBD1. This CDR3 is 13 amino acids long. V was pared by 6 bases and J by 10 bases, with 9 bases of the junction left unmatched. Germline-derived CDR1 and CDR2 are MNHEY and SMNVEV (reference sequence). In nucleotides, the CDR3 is TGTGCCAGCAGCCTCCCCGGGACAGGGCCCTACACCTTC. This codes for CASSLPGTGPYTF.

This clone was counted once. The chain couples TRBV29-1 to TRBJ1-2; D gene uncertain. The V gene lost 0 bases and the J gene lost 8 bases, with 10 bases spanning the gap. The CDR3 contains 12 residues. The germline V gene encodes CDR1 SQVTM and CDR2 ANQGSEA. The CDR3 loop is CSVEDPTNGYTF. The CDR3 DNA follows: TGCAGCGTTGAAGATCCCACTAACGGCTACACCTTC.

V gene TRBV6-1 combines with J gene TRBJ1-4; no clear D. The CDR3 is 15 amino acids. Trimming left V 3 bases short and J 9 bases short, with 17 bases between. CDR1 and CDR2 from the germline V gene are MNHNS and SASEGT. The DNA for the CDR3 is TGTGCCAGCAGTGACAGTTCCGGCCCGGGGAAAAAACTGTTTTTT. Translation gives CASSDSSGPGKKLFF.

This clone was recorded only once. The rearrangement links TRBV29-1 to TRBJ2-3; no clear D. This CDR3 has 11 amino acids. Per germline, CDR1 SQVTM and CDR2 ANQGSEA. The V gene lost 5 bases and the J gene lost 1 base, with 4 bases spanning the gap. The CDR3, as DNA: TGCAGCGTTACGGGCACAGATACGCAGTATTTT. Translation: CSVTGTDTQYF.

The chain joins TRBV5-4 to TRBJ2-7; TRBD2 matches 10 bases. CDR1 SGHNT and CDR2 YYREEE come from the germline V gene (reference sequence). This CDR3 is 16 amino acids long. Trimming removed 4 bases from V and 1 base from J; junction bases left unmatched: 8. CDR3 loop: CASSARTSGTSYEQYF. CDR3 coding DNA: TGTGCCAGCAGCGCGCGGACTAGCGGCACTTCCTACGAGCAGTACTTC.

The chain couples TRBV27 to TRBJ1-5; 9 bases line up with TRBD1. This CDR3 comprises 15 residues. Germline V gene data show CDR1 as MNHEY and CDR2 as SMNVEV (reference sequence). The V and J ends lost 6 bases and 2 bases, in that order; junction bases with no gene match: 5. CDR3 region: CASSRTGVGNQPQHF. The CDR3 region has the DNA TGTGCCAGCAGCCGGACAGGGGTCGGCAATCAGCCCCAGCATTTT.

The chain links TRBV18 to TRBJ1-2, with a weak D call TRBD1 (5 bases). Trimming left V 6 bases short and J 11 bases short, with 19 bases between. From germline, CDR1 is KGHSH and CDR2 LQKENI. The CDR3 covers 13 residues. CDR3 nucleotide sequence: TGTGCCAGCTCTTCGGAGGAGGGACTAAGGTACACCTTC. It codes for CASSSEEGLRYTF.

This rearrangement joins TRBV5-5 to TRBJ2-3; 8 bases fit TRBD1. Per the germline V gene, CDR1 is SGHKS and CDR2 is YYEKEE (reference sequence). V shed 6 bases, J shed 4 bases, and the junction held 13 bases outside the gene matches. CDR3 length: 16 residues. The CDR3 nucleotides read TGTGCCAGCACTACCGAGGACAGGGCATTTCCAGATACGCAGTATTTT. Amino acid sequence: CASTTEDRAFPDTQYF. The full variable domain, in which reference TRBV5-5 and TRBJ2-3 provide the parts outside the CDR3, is DAGVTQSPTHLIKTRGQQVTLRCSPISGHKSVSWYQQVLGQGPQFIFQYYEKEERGRGNFPDRFSARQFPNYSSELNVNALLLGDSALYLCASTTEDRAFPDTQYFGPGTRLTVL.

CDR3 nucleotides: TGTGCCAGCAGCCCCTTCGTAGGGGCTGGCACTGAAGCTTTCTTT. Residues: CASSPFVGAGTEAFF. This chain uses TRBV6-1 with TRBJ1-1; D may be TRBD1 (5 bases). The CDR3 sequence is 15 residues long. Trimming removed 6 bases from V and 4 bases from J, with 18 bases in between. Germline V gene lookup returns CDR1 MNHNS and CDR2 SASEGT.

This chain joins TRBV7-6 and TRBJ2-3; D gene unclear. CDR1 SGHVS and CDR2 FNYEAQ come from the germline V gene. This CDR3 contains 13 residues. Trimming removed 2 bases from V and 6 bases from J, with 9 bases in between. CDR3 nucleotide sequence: TGTGCCAGCAGCTTACAGCAGACTGATACGCAGTATTTT. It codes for CASSLQQTDTQYF. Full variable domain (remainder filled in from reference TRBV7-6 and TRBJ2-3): GAGVSQSPRYKVTKRGQDVALRCDPISGHVSLYWYRQALGQGPEFLTYFNYEAQQDKSGLPNDRFSAERPEGSISTLTIQRTEQRDSAMYRCASSLQQTDTQYFGPGTRLTVL.

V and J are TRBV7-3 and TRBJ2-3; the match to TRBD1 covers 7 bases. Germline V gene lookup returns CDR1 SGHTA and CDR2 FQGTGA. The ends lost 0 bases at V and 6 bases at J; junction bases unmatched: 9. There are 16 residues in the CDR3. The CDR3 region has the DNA TGTGCCAGCAGCTTAACCCCCGCAGGGGGTAGGGATACGCAGTATTTT. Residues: CASSLTPAGGRDTQYF.

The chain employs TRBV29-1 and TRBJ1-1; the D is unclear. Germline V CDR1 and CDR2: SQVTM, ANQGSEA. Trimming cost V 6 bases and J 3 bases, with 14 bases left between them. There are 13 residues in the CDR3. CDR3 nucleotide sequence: TGCAGCGTGATACGCTCTAGCTACACTGAAGCTTTCTTT. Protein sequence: CSVIRSSYTEAFF.

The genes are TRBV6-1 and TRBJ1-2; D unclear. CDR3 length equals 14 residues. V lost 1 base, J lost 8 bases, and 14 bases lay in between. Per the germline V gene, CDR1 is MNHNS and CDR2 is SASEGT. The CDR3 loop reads CASSEGVGAAGYTF. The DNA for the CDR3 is TGTGCCAGCAGTGAAGGTGTAGGTGCGGCGGGCTACACCTTC.

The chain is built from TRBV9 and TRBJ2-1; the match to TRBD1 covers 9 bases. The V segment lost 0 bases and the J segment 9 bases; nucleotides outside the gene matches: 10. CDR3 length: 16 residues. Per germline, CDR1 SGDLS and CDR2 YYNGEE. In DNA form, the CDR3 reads TGTGCCAGCAGCGTAGTGACAGGGGGTCCGGGAGTTGAGCAGTTCTTC. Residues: CASSVVTGGPGVEQFF.

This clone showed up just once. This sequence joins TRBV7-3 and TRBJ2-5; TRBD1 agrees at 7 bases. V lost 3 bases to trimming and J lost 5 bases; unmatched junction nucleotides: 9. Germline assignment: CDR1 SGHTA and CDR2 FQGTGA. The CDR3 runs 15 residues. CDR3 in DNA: TGTGCCAGCAGCTTCGGTCCAGGGGGATCGGAGACCCAGTACTTC. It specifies CASSFGPGGSETQYF. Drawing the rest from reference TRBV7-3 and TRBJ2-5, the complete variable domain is GAGVSQTPSNKVTEKGKYVELRCDPISGHTALYWYRQSLGQGPEFLIYFQGTGAADDSGLPNDRFFAVRPEGSVSTLKIQRTERGDSAVYLCASSFGPGGSETQYFGPGTRLLVL.

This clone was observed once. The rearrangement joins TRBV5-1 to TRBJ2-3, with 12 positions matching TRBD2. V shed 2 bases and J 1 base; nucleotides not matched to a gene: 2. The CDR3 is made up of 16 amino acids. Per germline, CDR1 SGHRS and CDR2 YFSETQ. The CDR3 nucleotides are TGCGCCAGCAGCTTCAGGACTAGCGGGGGCACAGATACGCAGTATTTT. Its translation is CASSFRTSGGTDTQYF.

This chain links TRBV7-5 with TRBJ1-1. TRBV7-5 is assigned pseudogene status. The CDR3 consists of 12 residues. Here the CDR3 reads CARRRGGTEAFF. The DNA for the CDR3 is TGTGCCAGAAGACGGGGGGGCACTGAAGCTTTCTTT.

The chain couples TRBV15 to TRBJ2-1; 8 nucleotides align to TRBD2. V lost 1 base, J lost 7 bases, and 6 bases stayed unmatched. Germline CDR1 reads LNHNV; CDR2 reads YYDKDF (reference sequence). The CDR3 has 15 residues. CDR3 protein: CATSRAQRERNEQFF. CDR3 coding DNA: TGTGCCACCAGCAGAGCACAGCGGGAGCGGAATGAGCAGTTCTTC.

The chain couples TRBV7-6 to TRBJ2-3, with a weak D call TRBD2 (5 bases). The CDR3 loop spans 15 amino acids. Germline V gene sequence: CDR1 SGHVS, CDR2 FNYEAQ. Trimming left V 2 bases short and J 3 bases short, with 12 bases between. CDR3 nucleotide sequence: TGTGCCAGCAGCTTAACGGGATCCCCTACAGATACGCAGTATTTT. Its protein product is CASSLTGSPTDTQYF.

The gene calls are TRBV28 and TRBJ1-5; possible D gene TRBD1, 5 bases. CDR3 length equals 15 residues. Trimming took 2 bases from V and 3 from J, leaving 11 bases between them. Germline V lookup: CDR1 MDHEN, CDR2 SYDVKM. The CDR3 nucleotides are TGTGCCAGCAGTTTAGGAGGGGCCTTCAATCAGCCCCAGCATTTT. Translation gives CASSLGGAFNQPQHF.

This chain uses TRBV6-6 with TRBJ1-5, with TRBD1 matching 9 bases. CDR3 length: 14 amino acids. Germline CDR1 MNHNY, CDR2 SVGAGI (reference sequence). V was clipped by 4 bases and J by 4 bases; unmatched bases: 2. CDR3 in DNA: TGTGCCAGCAGTTGGGACAGGGCGAATCAGCCCCAGCATTTT. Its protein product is CASSWDRANQPQHF.

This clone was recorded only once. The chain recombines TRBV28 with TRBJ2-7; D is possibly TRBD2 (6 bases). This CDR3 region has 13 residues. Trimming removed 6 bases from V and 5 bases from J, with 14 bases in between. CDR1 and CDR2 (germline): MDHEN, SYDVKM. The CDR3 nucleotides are TGTGCCAGCAGACGCGGGAACTGGGACGAGCAGTACTTC. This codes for CASRRGNWDEQYF.

CDR3 sequence: CASRSGAGHQETQYF. The CDR3 DNA sequence: TGCGCCAGCAGGAGCGGCGCGGGGCACCAAGAGACCCAGTACTTC. The chain recombines TRBV5-1 with TRBJ2-5; D might be TRBD2 (6 bases). V was clipped by 5 bases and J by 0 bases, with 14 bases between them. This CDR3 has 15 amino acids. The V gene's germline CDR1 is SGHRS and CDR2 YFSETQ.

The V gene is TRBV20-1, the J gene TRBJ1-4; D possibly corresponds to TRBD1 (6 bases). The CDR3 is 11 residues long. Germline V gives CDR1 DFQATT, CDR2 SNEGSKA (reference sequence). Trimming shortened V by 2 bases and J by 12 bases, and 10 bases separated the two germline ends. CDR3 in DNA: TGCAGTGCTAGAAACAGGGTAGAACTGTTTTTT. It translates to CSARNRVELFF.

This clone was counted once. CDR3 sequence: CASREGAGRASYNEQFF. The DNA of the CDR3 is TGTGCCAGCAGGGAAGGGGCCGGGAGGGCCTCCTACAATGAGCAGTTCTTC. The V gene is TRBV14, the J gene TRBJ2-1; TRBD2 matches at 8 bases. The germline V gene has CDR1 SGHDN and CDR2 FVKESK. The CDR3 is 17 residues long. After removal of 6 bases from V and 0 bases from J, the junction contained 10 bases not matched to a gene.

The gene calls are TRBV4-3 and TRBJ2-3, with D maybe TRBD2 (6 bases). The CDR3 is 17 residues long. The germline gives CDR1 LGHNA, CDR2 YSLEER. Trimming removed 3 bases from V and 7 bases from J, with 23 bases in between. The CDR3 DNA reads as TGCGCCAGCAGCCAGGGCGGGTCAGCGGCGGGAAGATATACGCAGTATTTT. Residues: CASSQGGSAAGRYTQYF.